One and the same sample provided the 27 T cell receptor beta chains below, sequenced in a study of CD8+ T cells in alopecia areata. As the sequencing template, cDNA was produced by extracting RNA and reverse transcribing it. The repertoire was sequenced with immunoSEQ multiplex PCR; TCRdb's copy has only in-frame clones and lacks some. Of more than 200,000 clones in the sample, roughly 40% were seen once. Treatment described: oral pan-JAK inhibitor, 5-10 mg twice daily. Specimen: CD4+ T cells sorted from blood, collected at approximately week 37, from a patient treated with tofacitinib. The receptors were gathered from a human donor with alopecia areata.

This clone has only a few counts. The gene calls are TRBV19 and TRBJ2-3; the match to TRBD2 covers 10 bases. The CDR3 runs 15 residues. CDR1 LNHDA and CDR2 SQIVND come from the germline V gene (reference sequence). Trimming cost V 6 bases and J 4 bases; bases outside gene matches: 7. This chain's CDR3 is CASRPLAGVSDTQYF. The DNA for the CDR3 is TGTGCCAGTAGGCCCCTAGCGGGAGTCTCAGATACGCAGTATTTT.

The rearrangement uses TRBV7-9 and TRBJ1-1; 7 bases align to TRBD1. The CDR3 extends over 14 amino acids. V lost 5 bases and J lost 1; bases outside the gene matches: 4. Per the germline V gene, CDR1 is SEHNR and CDR2 is FQNEAQ (reference sequence). This chain's CDR3 is CASSPGTENTEAFF. CDR3 nucleotide sequence: TGTGCCAGCAGCCCCGGGACAGAGAACACTGAAGCTTTCTTT. The full variable domain, completed using reference TRBV7-9 and TRBJ1-1, is DTGVSQNPRHKITKRGQNVTFRCDPISEHNRLYWYRQTLGQGPEFLTYFQNEAQLEKSRLLSDRFSAERPKGSFSTLEIQRTEQGDSAMYLCASSPGTENTEAFFGQGTRLTVV.

This clone was seen more than once but under ten times. V gene TRBV29-1 combines with J gene TRBJ2-1, with D possibly being TRBD2 (5 bases). Trimming pared 7 bases from V and 3 bases from J, leaving 16 bases between. Germline lookup yields CDR1 SQVTM and CDR2 ANQGSEA. The CDR3 consists of 14 residues. The CDR3 loop reads CSAVLGRGYNEQFF. The DNA of the CDR3 is TGCAGCGCCGTACTAGGGCGAGGCTACAATGAGCAGTTCTTC.

The rearrangement links TRBV6-1 to TRBJ1-4; no clear D. The CDR3 consists of 15 residues. Looked up from germline, CDR1 is MNHNS and CDR2 is SASEGT. V lost 6 bases, J lost 0 bases, and 11 bases lay in between. In DNA form, the CDR3 reads TGTGCCAGCAGAGCCGTCGGATCAACTAATGAAAAACTGTTTTTT. Protein sequence: CASRAVGSTNEKLFF.

This chain connects TRBV5-5 to TRBJ2-7; no clear D. Trimming shortened V by 5 bases and J by 2 bases, and 5 bases separated the two germline ends. Germline V gives CDR1 SGHKS, CDR2 YYEKEE (reference sequence). This CDR3 comprises 11 residues. Here the CDR3 DNA reads TGTGCCAGCAGTTATACCTACGAGCAGTACTTC. Translating gives CASSYTYEQYF.

This clone showed up just a few times. This chain joins TRBV11-2 and TRBJ2-7; TRBD1 matches 9 bases. Germline assignment: CDR1 SGHAT and CDR2 FQNNGV. The CDR3 has 15 residues. With V trimmed by 4 bases and J by 6 bases, 10 bases remained unmatched. The CDR3 DNA sequence: TGTGCCAGCAGCTGGAGGGACAGGGTGGGACTCGAGCAGTACTTC. Residues: CASSWRDRVGLEQYF.

The rearrangement uses TRBV10-3 and TRBJ2-1; 7 bases are shared with TRBD1. Trimming removed 8 bases from V and 2 bases from J; junction bases left unmatched: 6. Germline values: CDR1 ENHRY, CDR2 SYGVKD. This CDR3 has 14 residues. CDR3: CAIEKDRTYNEQFF. CDR3 in DNA: TGTGCCATCGAAAAGGACAGGACCTACAATGAGCAGTTCTTC.

V gene TRBV7-8 combines with J gene TRBJ2-1, with D maybe TRBD2 (6 bases). This CDR3 is 16 amino acids long. V shed 2 bases and J shed 10 bases, with 21 bases lying between them. Germline lookup yields CDR1 SGHVS and CDR2 FQNEAQ. The chain's CDR3 is CASSLQPGLRIGEQFF. The CDR3 nucleotides read TGTGCCAGCAGCTTACAGCCGGGACTCCGAATCGGGGAGCAGTTCTTC.

In this sample, this clone turned up a few times. The chain combines TRBV29-1 with TRBJ2-1; the match to TRBD2 covers 7 bases. Trimming removed 6 bases from V and 6 bases from J; junction bases left unmatched: 14. CDR1 is SQVTM and CDR2 is ANQGSEA in the germline V gene. The CDR3 is made up of 15 amino acids. CDR3 region: CSVTLGGTRGNEQFF. The CDR3 bases are TGCAGCGTAACGCTGGGAGGGACTCGGGGCAATGAGCAGTTCTTC.

The sample holds many counts of this clone. This chain connects TRBV6-5 to TRBJ1-5, with a weak D call TRBD1 (6 bases). This CDR3 is 13 amino acids long. In germline, CDR1 is MNHEY, CDR2 SVGAGI. V was clipped by 6 bases and J by 5 bases, with 11 bases between them. The CDR3: CASRYREDQPQHF. As DNA, the CDR3 is TGTGCCAGCAGATACAGGGAGGATCAGCCCCAGCATTTT.

This clone was counted a few times. V gene TRBV2 combines with J gene TRBJ2-5; no clear D gene. Germline V gene sequence: CDR1 SNHLY, CDR2 FYNNEI. This CDR3 is 12 amino acids long. V was cut by 6 bases and J by 5 bases, with 10 bases left in between. The DNA for the CDR3 is TGTGCCAGCAGCAGCCGACTGGAGACCCAGTACTTC. Translating gives CASSSRLETQYF.

This clone came up a few times. The chain joins TRBV19 to TRBJ2-3; D is unresolved. With 5 bases removed from V and 0 bases from J, the gap between germline ends came to 12 bases. Germline CDR1 and CDR2: LNHDA and SQIVND (reference sequence). The CDR3 length is 15 residues. The CDR3, as DNA: TGTGCCAGTAGTCCCGTACACGAGAGCACAGATACGCAGTATTTT. Translated, it gives CASSPVHESTDTQYF.

The CDR3 nucleotides read TGTGCCAGCAGCTTATACCTTAATGAGCAGTTCTTC. Protein product: CASSLYLNEQFF. V gene TRBV7-2 combines with J gene TRBJ2-1; D unclear. V lost 2 bases to trimming and J lost 7 bases, with 6 bases between them. The germline gives CDR1 SGHTA, CDR2 FQGNSA. CDR3 length equals 12 residues.

The rearrangement uses TRBV7-2 and TRBJ2-3; 14 nucleotides agree with TRBD2. Germline lookup yields CDR1 SGHTA and CDR2 FQGNSA. This CDR3 has 16 residues. V dropped 5 bases and J dropped 3; count of bases not matched to a gene: 4. CDR3 coding DNA: TGTGCCAGCAGCCCAAGACTAGCGGGAGGGACAGATACGCAGTATTTT. Amino acid sequence: CASSPRLAGGTDTQYF.

This clone was picked up a small number of times. The V and J genes are TRBV19 and TRBJ1-5; no reliable D call. The CDR3 is made up of 13 amino acids. CDR1 is LNHDA and CDR2 is SQIVND in the germline V gene (reference sequence). Trimming left V 5 bases short and J 7 bases short, with 12 bases between. The CDR3 DNA reads as TGTGCCAGTAGTTGGACGCGAAGACAGCCCCAGCATTTT. Protein: CASSWTRRQPQHF.

The CDR3 is CASSPAGRAGDGYTF. The CDR3 coding sequence is TGTGCCAGCAGCCCCGCCGGGCGGGCTGGGGATGGCTACACCTTC. This sequence joins TRBV7-9 and TRBJ1-2; D gene ambiguous. This CDR3 spans 15 amino acids. The V gene's germline CDR1 is SEHNR and CDR2 FQNEAQ (reference sequence). Trimming took 5 bases from V and 6 from J, leaving 19 bases between them.

DNA for the CDR3: TGTGCCAGCAGAAAAAGAATAGGGGCCCTATACGAGCAGTACTTC. This gives the protein CASRKRIGALYEQYF. This sequence joins TRBV11-2 and TRBJ2-7, with D perhaps TRBD1 (5 bases). This CDR3 comprises 15 residues. Trimming shortened V by 6 bases and J by 4 bases, and 19 bases separated the two germline ends. From germline, CDR1 is SGHAT and CDR2 FQNNGV.

The rearrangement joins TRBV18 to TRBJ2-7; TRBD1 matches at 9 bases. J was trimmed by 2 bases and V by 6 bases; bases with no gene match: 8. There are 15 residues in the CDR3. Germline lookup yields CDR1 KGHSH and CDR2 LQKENI. This chain's CDR3 is CASSPGTGQTYEQYF. The CDR3 DNA reads TGTGCCAGCTCGCCTGGGACAGGGCAAACCTACGAGCAGTACTTC.

The V gene is TRBV19, the J gene TRBJ2-7; maybe TRBD1 (5 bases). CDR1 and CDR2 from the germline V gene are LNHDA and SQIVND (reference sequence). The CDR3 totals 13 residues. V lost 5 bases, J lost 8 bases, and 16 bases lay in between. As DNA, the CDR3 is TGTGCCAGTAGTTCGACCGACAGTGTCAAGCAGTACTTC. Translation gives CASSSTDSVKQYF. The full variable domain, completed using reference TRBV19 and TRBJ2-7, is DGGITQSPKYLFRKEGQNVTLSCEQNLNHDAMYWYRQDPGQGLRLIYYSQIVNDFQKGDIAEGYSVSREKKESFPLTVTSAQKNPTAFYLCASSSTDSVKQYFGPGTRLTVT.

This clone was seen a handful of times. V is TRBV7-8 and J is TRBJ1-1; no reliable D call. CDR1 SGHVS and CDR2 FQNEAQ come from the germline V gene. The CDR3 totals 10 residues. Trimming shortened V by 8 bases and J by 7 bases, and 8 bases separated the two germline ends. CDR3 amino acids: CASQDGEAFF. CDR3 bases: TGTGCCAGCCAGGACGGTGAAGCTTTCTTT.

This clone was counted ten times or more. CDR3 in DNA: TGTGCCAGCAGTTCTGACAGGGGGCGTACCGGGGAGCTGTTTTTT. This gives the protein CASSSDRGRTGELFF. The chain couples TRBV27 to TRBJ2-2; 10 bases map to TRBD1. Germline loops: CDR1 MNHEY, CDR2 SMNVEV (reference sequence). The J segment lost 5 bases and the V segment lost 4 bases, leaving 4 bases of the junction unmatched. The CDR3 loop spans 15 amino acids.

CDR3 bases: TGTGCCAGCAGCTTTGAAAATCAAGAGACCCAGTACTTC. This codes for CASSFENQETQYF. The rearrangement uses TRBV11-2 and TRBJ2-5; D not certain. Trimming took off 3 bases at V and 2 bases at J, with 7 bases between the two ends. The CDR3 loop spans 13 amino acids. The germline gives CDR1 SGHAT, CDR2 FQNNGV.

The sample holds a few counts of this clone. The J gene is TRBJ1-1, the V gene TRBV29-1; 8 positions agree with TRBD1. J was trimmed by 1 base and V by 7 bases; bases with no gene match: 5. The germline V gene encodes CDR1 SQVTM and CDR2 ANQGSEA. The CDR3 totals 13 residues. CDR3 in amino acids: CSAHRGGNTEAFF. Written as DNA, the CDR3 is TGCAGCGCTCACAGGGGGGGGAACACTGAAGCTTTCTTT.

In its sample, this clone was seen a few times. The rearrangement uses TRBV4-1 and TRBJ2-2, with D tentatively TRBD2 (6 bases). Trimming cost V 3 bases and J 5 bases, with 10 bases left between them. Germline V gene sequence: CDR1 MGHRA, CDR2 YSYEKL. The CDR3 totals 14 residues. The CDR3 region is CASSQPGRTGELFF. In DNA, the CDR3 is TGCGCCAGCAGCCAGCCAGGGAGGACCGGGGAGCTGTTTTTT.

The chain is built from TRBV4-3 and TRBJ2-7; D might be TRBD1 or TRBD2, each matching 5 bases. Germline V gene sequence: CDR1 LGHNA, CDR2 YSLEER. Trimming pared 0 bases from V and 0 bases from J, leaving 15 bases between. The CDR3 extends over 17 amino acids. The CDR3 bases are TGCGCCAGCAGCCAAGATCTTGGGGGTCGGTTCTCCTACGAGCAGTACTTC. It is translated as CASSQDLGGRFSYEQYF.

The chain uses TRBV5-1 and TRBJ2-3, with no clear D. V was shortened by 0 bases and J by 3 bases, with 8 bases between the two germline ends. Per germline, CDR1 SGHRS and CDR2 YFSETQ. This CDR3 is built from 14 residues. The CDR3 DNA follows: TGCGCCAGCAGCTTGGTTGAGGCTACAGATACGCAGTATTTT. It codes for CASSLVEATDTQYF.

The chain uses TRBV29-1 and TRBJ2-7; D may be TRBD2 (6 bases). V shed 8 bases and J shed 2 bases, with 19 bases lying between them. From germline, CDR1 is SQVTM and CDR2 ANQGSEA. This CDR3 is 14 amino acids long. CDR3 nucleotides: TGCAGCCCCCGGGGGAGCGCCACCACCTACGAGCAGTACTTC. Translating it yields CSPRGSATTYEQYF.